This entry lists 32 T cell receptor beta chains sequenced from one sample in a study of shared clonotypes between healthy human individuals. Sequenced by immunoSEQ multiplex PCR; TCRdb stores in-frame clones only, minus some. The table includes more than 2 million clones, 90% to 97% detected once. Sequenced sample: naive CD4+ T cells sorted from blood. Subset given: CD45RA+ positively selected. These receptor sequences come from a man aged 18-30 years in good health.

The chain has TRBV2 and TRBJ1-1; unclear D gene. V was cut by 3 bases and J by 5 bases, with 13 bases left in between. Germline lookup yields CDR1 SNHLY and CDR2 FYNNEI. The CDR3 has 14 amino acids. CDR3 protein: CASSEIGMSTEAFF. The DNA of the CDR3 is TGTGCCAGCAGTGAGATAGGGATGTCAACTGAAGCTTTCTTT.

The chain uses TRBV10-1 and TRBJ2-7, with a weak D call TRBD2 (6 bases). CDR3 length: 16 residues. Per the germline V gene, CDR1 is WNHNN and CDR2 is SYGVQD (reference sequence). The V end was cut by 0 bases, the J end by 2 bases, with 14 bases between. The CDR3 region is CASSESVGTGAYEQYF. For the CDR3, the DNA is TGCGCCAGCAGTGAGTCGGTGGGGACTGGTGCCTACGAGCAGTACTTC.

CDR3 nucleotides: TGTGCCAGCAGTGGGAGGACAGGGGCGAACACCGGGGAGCTGTTTTTT. Translating gives CASSGRTGANTGELFF. V and J are TRBV25-1 and TRBJ2-2; 9 nucleotides match TRBD1. Germline trimming cut 4 bases from V and 0 bases from J; bases unmatched to any gene: 3. The germline gives CDR1 MGHDK, CDR2 SYGVNS. The CDR3 sequence is 16 residues long.

The chain joins TRBV18 to TRBJ2-5; no definite D call. The V and J ends lost 2 bases and 4 bases respectively, with 11 bases between them. The CDR3 covers 14 residues. Germline V gene data show CDR1 as KGHSH and CDR2 as LQKENI. In DNA form, the CDR3 reads TGTGCCAGCTCACCAAGCCATGATAGAGAGACCCAGTACTTC. Translated: CASSPSHDRETQYF.

The chain combines TRBV14 with TRBJ2-2, with no clear D. The CDR3 runs 13 residues. Germline values: CDR1 SGHDN, CDR2 FVKESK. V lost 4 bases to trimming and J lost 1 base, with 4 bases between them. Here the CDR3 reads CASSLGNTGELFF. The CDR3 DNA sequence: TGTGCCAGCAGCCTCGGGAACACCGGGGAGCTGTTTTTT.

The V and J genes are TRBV7-9 and TRBJ2-1; perhaps TRBD1 as D (7 bases). CDR1 SEHNR and CDR2 FQNEAQ come from the germline V gene (reference sequence). The CDR3 extends over 17 amino acids. Trimming pared 1 base from V and 2 bases from J, leaving 15 bases between. The CDR3 nucleotides read TGTGCCAGCAGCTTAGTGGGCGGCAGGGGGGCCTACAATGAGCAGTTCTTC. It yields the protein CASSLVGGRGAYNEQFF.

In this sample, this clone turned up once. The chain joins TRBV28 to TRBJ1-6, with D unresolved. CDR3 length equals 11 residues. Germline V gene lookup returns CDR1 MDHEN and CDR2 SYDVKM. V dropped 6 bases and J dropped 13 bases, with 10 bases sitting between them. CDR3 region: CASSRDRPLHF. The DNA for the CDR3 is TGTGCCAGCAGCCGGGATCGGCCCCTCCACTTT.

This clone came up once. Other DNA sequences from this sample encode an identical CDR3 as well. J is TRBJ1-5 and V is TRBV5-1; 7 bases line up with TRBD1. The junction had 5 bases not matched to a gene; V was cut back by 4 bases and J by 4 bases. CDR1 and CDR2 (germline): SGHRS, YFSETQ. The length of the CDR3 is 14 residues. The CDR3 here is CASSLGQANQPQHF. The CDR3 coding sequence is TGCGCCAGCAGCCTAGGACAGGCTAATCAGCCCCAGCATTTT.

Only one count was recorded for this clone. The chain links TRBV10-3 to TRBJ2-2; D is ambiguous. V lost 4 bases and J lost 3, with 6 bases in between. Germline V gene lookup returns CDR1 ENHRY and CDR2 SYGVKD. CDR3 length: 13 amino acids. The CDR3 sequence is CAISVTDTGELFF. DNA for the CDR3: TGTGCCATCAGTGTTACAGACACCGGGGAGCTGTTTTTT.

V is TRBV5-1 and J is TRBJ1-6; D is unresolved. Trimming pared 0 bases from V and 8 bases from J, leaving 15 bases between. Germline-derived CDR1 and CDR2 are SGHRS and YFSETQ. There are 16 residues in the CDR3. Here the CDR3 reads CASSLASPSYDSPLHF. The CDR3 bases are TGCGCCAGCAGCTTGGCTTCGCCTTCGTATGATTCACCCCTCCACTTT.

With respect to this clone: Other DNA variants within this sample encode the same CDR3. V usage is TRBV18 and J usage is TRBJ2-5; no clear D gene. The CDR3 covers 14 residues. The V end was cut by 3 bases, the J end by 2 bases, with 10 bases between. The germline gives CDR1 KGHSH, CDR2 LQKENI. CDR3 in amino acids: CASSPPATQETQYF. CDR3 nucleotides: TGTGCCAGCTCACCTCCCGCGACACAAGAGACCCAGTACTTC.

The rearrangement links TRBV27 to TRBJ1-6; D is possibly TRBD1 (5 bases). Trimming pared 5 bases from V and 9 bases from J, leaving 17 bases between. The CDR3 loop spans 15 amino acids. The germline V gene has CDR1 MNHEY and CDR2 SMNVEV (reference sequence). The CDR3 DNA reads as TGTGCCAGCAGTAAATACCCCGGGGGAATTTCACCCCTCCACTTT. Its protein product is CASSKYPGGISPLHF.

A few counts support this clone. This chain uses TRBV30 with TRBJ2-7; 14 nucleotides line up with TRBD2. The CDR3 covers 16 residues. The V gene end was trimmed by 2 bases and the J gene end by 5 bases; junction bases not matched to a gene: 8. Germline CDR1 is GTSNPN and CDR2 is SVGIG (reference sequence). CDR3 nucleotide sequence: TGTGCCTGGAGTTCCTCGGGGACTAGCGGGGGCCACGAGCAGTACTTC. This codes for CAWSSSGTSGGHEQYF.

This clone was detected a few times. In nucleotides, the CDR3 is TGTGCCAGCAGTGTCGTCAGACTCGGACAGCCCCAGCATTTT. It specifies CASSVVRLGQPQHF. The chain recombines TRBV2 with TRBJ1-5; D gene ambiguous. Trimming stripped 4 bases from V and 7 bases from J, with 14 bases between. The length of the CDR3 is 14 residues. Germline V gene sequence: CDR1 SNHLY, CDR2 FYNNEI.

The genes are TRBV28 and TRBJ1-2; 8 bases map to TRBD1. Germline V lookup: CDR1 MDHEN, CDR2 SYDVKM. This CDR3 is 15 amino acids long. After removal of 5 bases from V and 8 bases from J, the junction contained 13 bases not matched to a gene. This CDR3 is CASSARQGWDRGYTF. CDR3 nucleotide sequence: TGTGCCAGCAGTGCCCGACAGGGGTGGGATCGGGGCTACACCTTC.

J is TRBJ1-1 and V is TRBV9; tentatively, D is TRBD1 (5 bases). The CDR3 is 18 residues long. Per germline, CDR1 SGDLS and CDR2 YYNGEE. With 0 bases removed from V and 1 base from J, the gap between germline ends came to 19 bases. CDR3 sequence (DNA): TGTGCCAGCAGCGTAGCCCTCGTGGGGGGTAGAGAGAACACTGAAGCTTTCTTT. Amino acids: CASSVALVGGRENTEAFF.

The J gene is TRBJ1-2, the V gene TRBV19; D is uncertain. This CDR3 spans 12 amino acids. V lost 4 bases and J lost 3, with 6 bases in between. Germline assignment: CDR1 LNHDA and CDR2 SQIVND (reference sequence). The CDR3: CASSSAYYGYTF. DNA of the CDR3: TGTGCCAGTAGTAGTGCATACTATGGCTACACCTTC.

The chain has TRBV7-2 and TRBJ2-1; D not certain. Germline V lookup: CDR1 SGHTA, CDR2 FQGNSA. Deletions cut 0 bases from V and 3 bases from J, with 9 bases between. The CDR3 has 15 amino acids. As DNA, the CDR3 is TGTGCCAGCAGCTTAGCGCGAACTATCTACAATGAGCAGTTCTTC. Its protein is CASSLARTIYNEQFF.

CDR3 in amino acids: CASSHGLAGAQETQYF. The CDR3 nucleotides are TGTGCCAGCAGCCATGGACTAGCGGGAGCGCAAGAGACCCAGTACTTC. The chain recombines TRBV5-5 with TRBJ2-5; 13 nucleotides agree with TRBD2. Germline CDR1 is SGHKS and CDR2 is YYEKEE (reference sequence). V shed 4 bases, J shed 2 bases, and the junction held 5 bases outside the gene matches. The CDR3 is made up of 16 amino acids.

The table lists this clone with a count of one. Other DNA sequences in this sample translate to the same CDR3. The chain recombines TRBV19 with TRBJ1-1; 9 bases match TRBD1. This CDR3 region has 14 residues. V shed 5 bases and J 5 bases; nucleotides not matched to a gene: 6. Germline CDR1 and CDR2: LNHDA and SQIVND (reference sequence). The DNA for the CDR3 is TGTGCCAGTAGTCCGGGACAGGGTCGGACTGAAGCTTTCTTT. It specifies CASSPGQGRTEAFF.

The chain links TRBV6-1 to TRBJ1-2; the D is unclear. This CDR3 has 12 amino acids. V shed 1 base and J shed 4 bases, with 4 bases lying between them. Germline CDR1 MNHNS, CDR2 SASEGT. The CDR3 bases are TGTGCCAGCAGTGAAGTCGCCTATGGCTACACCTTC. It yields the protein CASSEVAYGYTF.

CDR3 in amino acids: CASSAGTGGSPLHF. The CDR3 DNA follows: TGTGCCAGCAGTGCCGGGACAGGGGGTTCACCCCTCCACTTT. The chain links TRBV7-3 to TRBJ1-6; 11 nucleotides agree with TRBD1. V shed 6 bases, J shed 9 bases, and the junction held 4 bases outside the gene matches. Germline V gene data show CDR1 as SGHTA and CDR2 as FQGTGA. The CDR3 sequence is 14 residues long.

The chain carries TRBV4-3 and TRBJ1-1, with TRBD1 as a possible D gene (5 bases). CDR3 length: 14 amino acids. V lost 2 bases and J lost 5, with 12 bases in between. CDR1 and CDR2 (germline): LGHNA, YSLEER. CDR3 protein: CASSQTSGGTEAFF. The CDR3, as DNA: TGCGCCAGCAGCCAAACCTCCGGGGGAACTGAAGCTTTCTTT.

This clone has just one count. The sample has other DNA sequences that encode this CDR3 too. This sequence joins TRBV7-2 and TRBJ2-2; no reliable D call. The CDR3 is 14 residues long. The germline CDR1 and CDR2 sequences are SGHTA and FQGNSA. Trimming cost V 2 bases and J 1 base, with 5 bases left between them. Here the CDR3 DNA reads TGTGCCAGCAGCTTACTTCGGAACACCGGGGAGCTGTTTTTT. Its translation: CASSLLRNTGELFF.

This clone was seen a single time. This chain connects TRBV6-6 to TRBJ2-7; TRBD2 matches 8 bases. The length of the CDR3 is 15 residues. V was pared by 5 bases and J by 6 bases, with 12 bases of the junction left unmatched. Per germline, CDR1 MNHNY and CDR2 SVGAGI (reference sequence). CDR3 loop: CASSPGIAGISEQYF. The CDR3 coding sequence is TGTGCCAGCAGTCCCGGGATAGCGGGGATTAGCGAGCAGTACTTC.

The chain employs TRBV19 and TRBJ1-1, with 12 bases matching TRBD1. In germline, CDR1 is LNHDA, CDR2 SQIVND (reference sequence). The length of the CDR3 is 17 residues. Unmatched junction bases numbered 12, after V lost 9 bases and J lost 1 base. The DNA of the CDR3 is TGTGCCAGCTCAGCCGGGACAGGGGGCCTTCAGAACACTGAAGCTTTCTTT. This codes for CASSAGTGGLQNTEAFF.

The chain uses TRBV6-5 and TRBJ2-1; D may be TRBD2 (6 bases). V gave up 4 bases and J gave up 7 bases, with 14 bases separating them. Germline assignment: CDR1 MNHEY and CDR2 SVGAGI. The CDR3 has 14 residues. The CDR3, as DNA: TGTGCCAGCAGTTCCCCGGGACTTTTGAATGAGCAGTTCTTC. It translates to CASSSPGLLNEQFF.

The chain has TRBV7-9 and TRBJ2-1; 11 nucleotides line up with TRBD2. Germline CDR1 and CDR2: SEHNR and FQNEAQ (reference sequence). This CDR3 contains 17 residues. J was trimmed by 2 bases and V by 5 bases; bases with no gene match: 8. The CDR3 loop is CASSPSGGILTYNEQFF. For the CDR3, the DNA is TGTGCCAGCAGCCCTAGCGGGGGGATTTTAACCTACAATGAGCAGTTCTTC.

The V call is TRBV7-6, the J call TRBJ2-3; 8 bases line up with TRBD2. From germline, CDR1 is SGHVS and CDR2 FNYEAQ. The CDR3 is 17 residues long. V dropped 4 bases and J dropped 2; count of bases not matched to a gene: 11. The DNA of the CDR3 is TGTGCCAGCAGCTCAGGCGTGGCGGGGGGACCCACAGATACGCAGTATTTT. Its protein is CASSSGVAGGPTDTQYF.

For the CDR3, the DNA is TGCGCCAGCAGCCAAGCGACAGTTACCGGAGCAGCCTTTGGAAACACCATATATTTT. This translates into CASSQATVTGAAFGNTIYF. The chain combines TRBV4-1 with TRBJ1-3; D might be TRBD1 (5 bases). The V end lost 1 base, the J end lost 3 bases, and 22 bases lay between the germline ends. Germline V gene lookup returns CDR1 MGHRA and CDR2 YSYEKL. There are 19 residues in the CDR3.

V gene TRBV4-1 combines with J gene TRBJ2-1; 11 nucleotides match TRBD2. CDR3 length: 17 residues. Germline loops: CDR1 MGHRA, CDR2 YSYEKL. J was trimmed by 4 bases and V by 2 bases; bases with no gene match: 7. The CDR3 DNA follows: TGCGCCAGCAGCCAATATAGCGGGAGGGCCATGTACAATGAGCAGTTCTTC. Protein sequence: CASSQYSGRAMYNEQFF.

A word on this clone: A much larger clone lies one base from this, so it may be a read error. This specimen includes other DNA sequences encoding the same CDR3. The genes are TRBV25-1 and TRBJ1-1, with D hard to call. Germline V lookup: CDR1 MGHDK, CDR2 SYGVNS. The CDR3 is 11 amino acids. The V and J ends lost 6 bases and 2 bases respectively, with 4 bases between them. For the CDR3, the DNA is TGTGCCAGCAGCTTAAACACTGAAGCTTTCTTT. Its translation is CASSLNTEAFF.